This T cell receptor beta chain was retrieved from a study of blood T cell repertoires in COVID-19. Original analysis: The assay estimated nucleated cells by amplifying reference gene primers. The data were produced by immunoSEQ multiplex PCR, yet TCRdb's version contains in-frame clones alone and is incomplete. V and J calls and clone size follow that table, whereas D and trimming were derived from the DNA. This table holds hundreds of thousands of clones, approximately 86% found once. Sequencing was carried out using PBMCs or T cells enriched from blood (not recorded which). This clonotype was obtained from a woman aged 35 to 49 with acute COVID-19.

DNA of the CDR3: TGTGCCAGCAGCTTAACGGGGGCGGGCAAAAGCACAGATACGCAGTATTTT. It is translated as CASSLTGAGKSTDTQYF. V and J are TRBV7-3 and TRBJ2-3; TRBD1 might be the D (6 bases). The germline V gene encodes CDR1 SGHTA and CDR2 FQGTGA. V was shortened by 0 bases and J by 0 bases, with 13 bases between the two germline ends. The CDR3 runs 17 residues.